This T cell receptor beta chain is from a study of chemoradiotherapy in HPV16-positive cancers (dated by TCRdb to 2021 to 2024). Background on the whole study: Functional T-cell assays on cells from two HPV16-positive patients defined candidate HPV-specific T-cell clones and common TCR motifs. Whether T-cell immunity against the HPV oncoproteins E6 and E7 changes during chemoradiotherapy and whether survival is affected by this immunity were examined in the study. The candidate HPV-specific TCRs and motifs were then tracked in TCR repertoires from about 90 patients with HPV-related cancers.

Concerning this clone itself: Which antigen it targets is not known. Per-nucleotide qualities are absent, and no much larger clonotype sits a single base away.

The research as a whole found: The survival association was reported for HPV16-positive patients, and the functional definition of HPV-specific T cells was derived from only two HPV16-positive patients. Expansion of candidate HPV-specific clones and E7-related TCR motifs was observed in the tumor microenvironment during treatment, whereas no such expansion was observed for non-HPV-specific T cells. In HPV16-positive patients, expansion of HPV-responsive T cells during chemoradiotherapy was associated with improved recurrence-free survival.

The germline V gene gives CDR1 as SGHTA and CDR2 as FQGNSA. Its CDR3 holds 14 amino acids, cysteine through phenylalanine. Only CDR3 DNA is held: 42 bases, read in frame from base 1. The germline ends are 12 bases apart after V is trimmed by 2 bases and J by 5 bases. Library preparation employed the immunoSEQ multiplex PCR assay. The source is immuneACCESS, and TCRdb retained only in-frame sequences with V and J called. Part of the clones is not carried over; for the studies checked, unresolved V genes explain less than half of this, and the remainder is unexplained. The sample contains about 5,100 clones, 78% of them found a single time. In total, the top ten clones hold around 15% of the sample. Because repertoires were sampled repeatedly during chemoradiotherapy, clonal expansion in the tumor microenvironment could be followed.

The receptor was isolated from a human donor with HPV-associated anogenital cancer. This receptor chain uses TRBV7-2 and TRBJ1-1; the D gene cannot be resolved reliably. The starting material was tumor tissue, obtained from a patient who underwent chemoradiotherapy. CDR3 reads: CASSLTGVGTEAFF. The nucleotides are TGTGCCAGCAGCTTAACCGGGGTAGGAACTGAAGCTTTCTTT.